Detailed here is one T cell receptor beta chain. No antigen is known for it. The data were taken from a study of blood T cells in healthy people across ages. Overall study findings and caveats: Across the age range, TCR beta diversity per million T cells fell in a roughly linear way. When one million T cells were used, diversity estimates were thought to be underestimates.

Sample-barcoded 5' priming and a J-beta primer mix drove a second PCR of roughly 7 to 11 cycles. TCRdb itself ran the 5' RACE reads through MiXCR, one entry per CDR3 protein. This table has 1.5 million to 2 million distinct CDR3 sequences, more than 35% appearing once. A minimum of 5 micrograms of total RNA was extracted per sample. Germline V CDR1 and CDR2: SQVTM, ANQGSEA. Trimming stripped 8 bases from V and 4 bases from J, with 14 bases between. This CDR3 has 12 amino acids. The sequence came from a human donor in good health. V and J are TRBV29-1 and TRBJ2-5; the D gene is possibly TRBD2 (6 bases). The sequencing sample was made of blood. For the CDR3, the DNA is TGCAGCCTTGGCGGGGTAGGAGAGACCCAGTACTTC. This gives the protein CSLGGVGETQYF.